This T cell receptor (beta chain) was obtained from a study of T-cell memory formation after mild COVID-19. This clonotype has only one observation. The junction differs from germline at one of its ends, possibly a read error. Per germline, CDR1 SGHRS and CDR2 YFSETQ. The CDR3 has 18 amino acids. Using constant-segment primers, 5'RACE produced TCR alpha and TCR beta cDNA libraries carrying sample barcodes and UMIs. TCRdb recomputed calls from the 5' RACE reads with MiXCR, one row per CDR3 protein. The sample records around 36,000 distinct CDR3 sequences, 9.5% to 12% being singletons. The sequenced sample consisted of PBMCs or a T cell subset sorted from them (not recorded which). This chain uses TRBV5-1 with TRBJ1-6; 9 bases are shared with TRBD1. The clonotype originates from a man between 18 and 35 years old who had mild COVID-19 (a few samples of this study predate the infection). Cell type and time point are not known. CDR3 amino acids: CASSVEGTGSSYNSPLHF. CDR3 coding DNA: TGTGCCAGCAGCGTAGAGGGGACAGGGAGCTCCTATAATTCACCCCTCCACTTT.